This T cell receptor beta chain was recovered during a study of beta chain features in type 1 diabetes. General study points: TCRB CDR3s were moderately but significantly shorter in Type 1 diabetes patients in all four CD4+ subsets.

The CDR3 totals 16 residues. Trimming removed 0 bases from V and 3 bases from J, with 11 bases in between. CDR1 is SGHTA, CDR2 FQGNSA, per germline. Details on this clone: Its antigen is not identified.

The isolated RNA, all of it, was reverse transcribed, so expressed TCRB transcripts were what got sequenced. The method was immunoSEQ multiplex PCR; TCRdb's version includes in-frame clones alone and lacks a portion of them. The sample records 310,000 or so clones, about 15% being singletons. Source material: naive CD4+ T cells from blood. The chain joins TRBV7-2 to TRBJ2-2; D is uncertain. This clonotype originated in a man between 18 and 29 years old with type 1 diabetes. CDR3 in amino acids: CASSLASPLDTGELFF. The DNA of the CDR3 is TGTGCCAGCAGCTTAGCTAGCCCCTTGGACACCGGGGAGCTGTTTTTT.